This TCR beta chain was obtained from a study of shared clonotypes between healthy human individuals. Germline V gives CDR1 SGHKS, CDR2 YYEKEE (reference sequence). CDR3 length: 15 amino acids. Trimming left V 4 bases short and J 1 base short, with 12 bases between. Findings and limits, study-wide: What rarefaction showed was incomplete sorted-subset sequencing despite large depth. Clonotype sharing levels among donors were expected to vary with sequencing depth. Apart from blood, nothing was sampled; tissue repertoires likely differ.

Only in-frame clones appear in the TCRdb table, and some are missing; sequencing was by immunoSEQ multiplex PCR. The sample includes about 230,000 clones, 60% to 80% of them seen just once. Concerning this clone: What it recognizes is unknown.

The J gene is TRBJ2-1, the V gene TRBV5-5; tentative D call: TRBD2 (6 bases). The TCR originated in a man aged 30 to 39 in good health. Sequencing used memory CD4+ T cells sorted from blood. Subset meaning: CD45RA-negative fraction. The CDR3 protein is CASSTGVGSYNEQFF. In DNA, the CDR3 is TGTGCCAGCAGCACGGGAGTGGGTTCCTACAATGAGCAGTTCTTC.